These 21 T cell receptor beta chains came from one sample sequenced in a study of T cell repertoires in cytomegalovirus infection. TCRdb reprocessed the reads via MiXCR and lists one record per CDR3 protein. The table includes hundreds of thousands of distinct CDR3 sequences, 20% to 30% detected once. Sequenced input: CD8+ T cells from PBMCs. Receptors were obtained from a human donor in good health (CMV status not recorded). Some clones in this sample may be carry-over from other donors' samples.

This clonotype was seen more than once but under ten times. The chain combines TRBV7-9 with TRBJ1-1; D perhaps matches TRBD1 (5 bases). Germline CDR1 is SEHNR and CDR2 is FQNEAQ (reference sequence). There are 14 residues in the CDR3. V was clipped by 2 bases and J by 4 bases, with 11 bases between them. This CDR3 is CASSLPGMGTEAFF. The CDR3 nucleotides are TGTGCCAGCAGCTTACCAGGGATGGGCACTGAAGCTTTCTTT.

V gene TRBV9 combines with J gene TRBJ2-1, with 8 nucleotides matching TRBD1. The ends lost 7 bases at V and 8 bases at J; junction bases unmatched: 8. Germline V gene data show CDR1 as SGDLS and CDR2 as YYNGEE. This CDR3 has 13 residues. The CDR3 sequence is CASQAGGSYEQFF. As DNA, the CDR3 is TGTGCCAGCCAGGCAGGGGGCTCGTATGAGCAGTTCTTC.

This clonotype was observed many times. This chain links TRBV7-9 with TRBJ2-5; 13 bases agree with TRBD2. V lost 2 bases, J lost 1 base, and 4 bases stayed unmatched. This CDR3 spans 17 amino acids. CDR1 SEHNR and CDR2 FQNEAQ come from the germline V gene (reference sequence). The CDR3 DNA reads TGTGCCAGCAGCTTAAGGGGACTAGCGGGGATCCAAGAGACCCAGTACTTC. This translates into CASSLRGLAGIQETQYF.

In this sample, this clonotype turned up a few times. The chain carries TRBV29-1 and TRBJ2-2; D gene uncertain. The ends were cut back, 7 bases at V and 3 bases at J, with 9 bases in the middle. The CDR3 contains 12 residues. Looked up from germline, CDR1 is SQVTM and CDR2 is ANQGSEA. In DNA form, the CDR3 reads TGCAGCGCACACCTAGACACCGGGGAGCTGTTTTTT. This translates into CSAHLDTGELFF.

In its sample, this clonotype was seen a few times. This chain links TRBV20-1 with TRBJ2-2; 7 bases line up with TRBD2. This CDR3 is 16 amino acids long. Germline values: CDR1 DFQATT, CDR2 SNEGSKA (reference sequence). Trimming removed 0 bases from V and 1 base from J; junction bases left unmatched: 5. CDR3 sequence: CSARDTGGGNTGELFF. CDR3 DNA: TGCAGTGCTAGAGATACAGGCGGGGGGAACACCGGGGAGCTGTTTTTT.

The chain employs TRBV19 and TRBJ2-1, with D unresolved. This CDR3 has 15 amino acids. V was cut by 5 bases and J by 4 bases, with 15 bases left in between. Germline V gene data show CDR1 as LNHDA and CDR2 as SQIVND (reference sequence). CDR3 region: CASSVTESGYNEQFF. DNA for the CDR3: TGTGCCAGTAGTGTGACGGAGAGTGGATACAATGAGCAGTTCTTC.

The chain has TRBV14 and TRBJ2-1; 7 nucleotides match TRBD1. The V gene end was trimmed by 3 bases and the J gene end by 1 base; junction bases not matched to a gene: 0. The CDR3 loop spans 14 amino acids. The germline gives CDR1 SGHDN, CDR2 FVKESK. The CDR3 region has the DNA TGTGCCAGCAGCCAGGGACAGTCCTACAATGAGCAGTTCTTC. Amino acids: CASSQGQSYNEQFF.

CDR3 DNA sequence: TGTGCCAGCAGCCATATTGGGACTATCCGGGATTTAAACTACGAGCAGTACTTC. It encodes CASSHIGTIRDLNYEQYF. V and J are TRBV7-3 and TRBJ2-7; 7 bases line up with TRBD2. V trimming: 5 bases; J trimming: 3 bases; junction bases outside the gene matches: 19. CDR1 SGHTA and CDR2 FQGTGA come from the germline V gene. There are 18 residues in the CDR3.

The chain couples TRBV6-6 to TRBJ2-2; the D is unclear. Trimming shortened V by 7 bases and J by 9 bases, and 12 bases separated the two germline ends. The length of the CDR3 is 12 residues. Germline CDR1 MNHNY, CDR2 SVGAGI (reference sequence). As DNA, the CDR3 is TGTGCCAGCACCTCATCTGGCAGGGAGCTGTTTTTT. Its translation is CASTSSGRELFF.

The chain uses TRBV7-9 and TRBJ1-1, with TRBD1 matching 9 bases. CDR1 and CDR2 (germline): SEHNR, FQNEAQ (reference sequence). Unmatched junction bases numbered 14, after V lost 6 bases and J lost 0 bases. The length of the CDR3 is 18 residues. Here the CDR3 reads CASSPETGQGQMNTEAFF. CDR3 sequence (DNA): TGTGCCAGCAGTCCCGAAACGGGACAGGGACAGATGAACACTGAAGCTTTCTTT.

The chain employs TRBV12-3 or TRBV12-4 and TRBJ2-7; 10 bases are a match to TRBD1. The CDR3 runs to 11 residues. CDR3 nucleotide sequence: TGTGCCAGCAGTGCCTCCGGGACAGGGGACGTC. This translates into CASSASGTGDV.

This clonotype came up once. This chain uses TRBV20-1 with TRBJ2-4; D is possibly TRBD2 (5 bases). Trimming pared 4 bases from V and 0 bases from J, leaving 19 bases between. Germline V lookup: CDR1 DFQATT, CDR2 SNEGSKA (reference sequence). The CDR3 contains 17 residues. The CDR3 loop reads CSANRYEPGRAKNIQYF. The CDR3 nucleotides are TGCAGTGCTAATAGATATGAACCTGGGAGAGCCAAAAACATTCAGTACTTC.

The chain uses TRBV4-1 and TRBJ2-1; 9 bases line up with TRBD2. The trim removed 8 bases at V and 5 bases at J, leaving 7 bases unmatched. The V gene's germline CDR1 is MGHRA and CDR2 YSYEKL. The CDR3 runs to 14 residues. The DNA for the CDR3 is TGCGCCAGCGCGCTAGCGGGGAGGGACAATGAGCAGTTCTTC. It codes for CASALAGRDNEQFF.

This clonotype showed up just a few times. The chain links TRBV14 to TRBJ2-3, with unresolved D. This CDR3 is built from 14 residues. The germline V gene encodes CDR1 SGHDN and CDR2 FVKESK. Trimming took off 0 bases at V and 0 bases at J, with 4 bases between the two ends. The CDR3 coding sequence is TGTGCCAGCAGCCAAGATGGAAGCACAGATACGCAGTATTTT. The encoded protein is CASSQDGSTDTQYF.

The table lists this clonotype with many counts. The genes are TRBV4-3 and TRBJ2-1, with D unclear. Trimming took off 4 bases at V and 8 bases at J, with 18 bases between the two ends. Looked up from germline, CDR1 is LGHNA and CDR2 is YSLEER. The CDR3 length is 15 residues. In DNA, the CDR3 is TGCGCCAGCAGCCTACTTCATAAGCCCTGGGATGAGCAGTTCTTC. Protein sequence: CASSLLHKPWDEQFF.

The chain carries TRBV5-4 and TRBJ2-5, with D tentatively TRBD2 (6 bases). The CDR3 runs to 15 residues. In germline, CDR1 is SGHNT, CDR2 YYREEE (reference sequence). V was pared by 4 bases and J by 1 base, with 14 bases between. CDR3 in amino acids: CASSGGTGIQETQYF. The DNA of the CDR3 is TGTGCCAGCAGCGGAGGGACCGGGATCCAAGAGACCCAGTACTTC. Based on the CDR3 plus reference TRBV5-4 and TRBJ2-5, the full variable domain is ETGVTQSPTHLIKTRGQQVTLRCSSQSGHNTVSWYQQALGQGPQFIFQYYREEENGRGNFPPRFSGLQFPNYSSELNVNALELDDSALYLCASSGGTGIQETQYFGPGTRLLVL.

To note about this clonotype: At one boundary the junction diverges from the germline segment, which might be a read error. CDR3 loop: CSAPGMSSYNTPLHF. The CDR3 coding sequence is TGCAGTGCTCCAGGGATGAGCTCCTATAATACACCCCTCCACTTT. The chain links TRBV20-1 to TRBJ1-6, with a possible D match to TRBD1 (5 bases). The germline gives CDR1 DFQATT, CDR2 SNEGSKA (reference sequence). The CDR3 is made up of 15 amino acids.

The chain joins TRBV12-3 or TRBV12-4 to TRBJ1-1; no definite D call. This CDR3 contains 16 residues. Between the trimmed V and J ends, which lost 6 bases and 3 bases, there was a span of 20 bases. This chain's CDR3 is CASRSRGDLVHTEAFF. CDR3 DNA: TGTGCCAGCAGGAGTCGAGGCGACCTGGTGCACACTGAAGCTTTCTTT.

This clonotype showed up just a few times. This chain uses TRBV5-6 with TRBJ2-7; D is uncertain. With 0 bases removed from V and 3 bases from J, the gap between germline ends came to 7 bases. The CDR3 is 13 residues long. Germline V gene data show CDR1 as SGHDT and CDR2 as YYEEEE. This chain's CDR3 is CASSLVMGYEQYV. Here the CDR3 DNA reads TGTGCCAGCAGCTTGGTCATGGGCTACGAGCAGTACGTC.

V gene TRBV7-9 combines with J gene TRBJ2-5; no firm D call. The CDR3 runs to 14 residues. V lost 5 bases and J 1 base, leaving 11 bases between the germline ends. The germline V gene encodes CDR1 SEHNR and CDR2 FQNEAQ (reference sequence). CDR3: CASSIRHAQETQYF. CDR3 coding DNA: TGTGCCAGCAGCATAAGGCATGCCCAAGAGACCCAGTACTTC. The variable domain in full, completed from reference TRBV7-9 and TRBJ2-5, reads DTGVSQNPRHKITKRGQNVTFRCDPISEHNRLYWYRQTLGQGPEFLTYFQNEAQLEKSRLLSDRFSAERPKGSFSTLEIQRTEQGDSAMYLCASSIRHAQETQYFGPGTRLLVL.

This clonotype was found a few times. As DNA, the CDR3 is TGTGCTAGTGGTTTCCAGTCCACTAATGAAAAACTGTTTTTT. It translates to CASGFQSTNEKLFF. This chain connects TRBV12-5 to TRBJ1-4, with D unclear. V dropped 3 bases and J dropped 2 bases, with 7 bases sitting between them. CDR3 length: 14 residues. Germline loops: CDR1 LGHNT, CDR2 FRNRAP.